The clone carrying this TCR beta chain was found once. The antigen is undetermined. The sample comes from a study of OX40 agonist ivuxolimab in advanced cancers. The method was immunoSEQ multiplex PCR; TCRdb's version includes in-frame clones alone and lacks a portion of them. This sample carries roughly 77,000 clones, around 85% of them seen once, and the ten largest clones take 2% to 2.5%. Deletions cut 0 bases from V and 7 bases from J, with 17 bases between. This CDR3 contains 16 residues. In germline, CDR1 is SGHRS, CDR2 YFSETQ. Study conclusions and caveats: The expanded peripheral T cells' antigen specificity was not determined.

This TCR was recovered from an adult with an advanced solid tumor such as melanoma, head and neck, liver or kidney cancer. The chain couples TRBV5-1 to TRBJ2-1, with TRBD1 as a possible D gene (6 bases). The source was CD4+ or CD8+ T cells sorted from blood, collected in a trial of the OX40 agonist ivuxolimab. CDR3 bases: TGCGCCAGCAGCTTGGGTGACAGGTCGGGTCTTAATGAGCAGTTCTTC. Its translation: CASSLGDRSGLNEQFF.